The 3 T cell receptor beta chains listed next were all sequenced from one sample in a study of graft-versus-host responses after intestinal transplantation. Plating of roughly 200,000 CFSE-labeled responder cells was done together with roughly 200,000 irradiated, violet-dye-labeled stimulator cells. The table came from immunoSEQ multiplex PCR; TCRdb's copy has only in-frame clones and leaves some out. The sample lists just over 20,000 clones, roughly 43% occurring once. This sample comprised alloreactive CD8+ T cells from a mixed lymphocyte reaction culture, obtained before intestinal transplant. Specified subset: CFSE-low proliferating T cells sorted from roughly six-day pre-transplant mixed lymphocyte reaction (GvH or HvG direction). Receptor source: a human patient who received an intestinal transplant.

The V call is TRBV6-5, the J call TRBJ1-2, with D maybe TRBD1 (6 bases). This CDR3 has 14 residues. Germline CDR1 and CDR2: MNHEY and SVGAGI. V lost 4 bases, J lost 4 bases, and 13 bases lay in between. The CDR3 region is CASSFGGRGYGYTF. The CDR3 DNA reads TGTGCCAGCAGTTTCGGGGGCAGAGGCTATGGCTACACCTTC.

This clone was counted a few times. V gene TRBV5-1 combines with J gene TRBJ2-1; D uncertain. This CDR3 spans 14 amino acids. The V end lost 0 bases, the J end lost 7 bases, and 11 bases lay between the germline ends. CDR1 is SGHRS and CDR2 is YFSETQ in the germline V gene. CDR3 loop: CASSLERPSNEQFF. CDR3 bases: TGCGCCAGCAGCTTGGAACGGCCTTCAAATGAGCAGTTCTTC.

There are a few counts of this clone. The chain links TRBV4-1 to TRBJ2-5, with D tentatively TRBD2 (5 bases). The CDR3 is made up of 14 amino acids. Germline CDR1 and CDR2: MGHRA and YSYEKL. With 0 bases removed from V and 5 bases from J, the gap between germline ends came to 10 bases. The CDR3 bases are TGCGCCAGCAGCCAAGAAGGAGGTTCGGAGACCCAGTACTTC. Translation: CASSQEGGSETQYF.